One and the same sample provided the 21 T cell receptor beta chains below, sequenced in a study of blood T cell repertoires in COVID-19. Libraries were prepared by immunoSEQ multiplex PCR; TCRdb keeps only in-frame clonotypes and omits some of them. This table has 15,000 to 17,000 clones, around 83% appearing once. Sequenced: peripheral blood. Source of these receptors: a man older than 75 with active or convalescent COVID-19.

This clone was seen once. In the same sample, other DNA sequences code for this CDR3. The V gene is TRBV7-9, the J gene TRBJ1-4; D might be TRBD1 (6 bases). V was shortened by 1 base and J by 1 base, with 7 bases between the two germline ends. CDR1 SEHNR and CDR2 FQNEAQ come from the germline V gene (reference sequence). CDR3 length equals 15 residues. In nucleotides, the CDR3 is TGTGCCAGCAGCTTAGAGACAGGAACTAATGAAAAACTGTTTTTT. As protein: CASSLETGTNEKLFF.

The chain carries TRBV4-3 and TRBJ2-1; 7 nucleotides align to TRBD1. Germline values: CDR1 LGHNA, CDR2 YSLEER. V shed 1 base, J shed 0 bases, and the junction held 6 bases outside the gene matches. The length of the CDR3 is 17 residues. The CDR3 loop reads CASSQGRTGFSYNEQFF. The DNA for the CDR3 is TGCGCCAGCAGCCAAGGAAGGACAGGCTTCTCCTACAATGAGCAGTTCTTC.

The gene calls are TRBV7-3 and TRBJ2-1; TRBD2 matches at 10 bases. Germline values: CDR1 SGHTA, CDR2 FQGTGA. After removal of 2 bases from V and 4 bases from J, the junction contained 5 bases not matched to a gene. The CDR3 is 16 residues long. The chain's CDR3 is CASSLLAGGIYNEQFF. CDR3 bases: TGTGCCAGCAGCTTATTAGCGGGGGGTATTTACAATGAGCAGTTCTTC.

The gene calls are TRBV15 and TRBJ2-3; 8 nucleotides line up with TRBD2. Per the germline V gene, CDR1 is LNHNV and CDR2 is YYDKDF (reference sequence). Germline trimming cut 0 bases from V and 6 bases from J; bases unmatched to any gene: 5. This CDR3 spans 15 amino acids. The CDR3 region has the DNA TGTGCCACCAGCAGAGATGGGCTAGCGGGTGATACGCAGTATTTT. Encoded protein: CATSRDGLAGDTQYF.

DNA of the CDR3: TGTGCCTGGAGTCCACCCTACAGGCCAGCTAACTATGGCTACACCTTC. It is translated as CAWSPPYRPANYGYTF. V gene TRBV30 combines with J gene TRBJ1-2; possible D gene TRBD1, 5 bases. Germline V gene lookup returns CDR1 GTSNPN and CDR2 SVGIG (reference sequence). V was shortened by 2 bases and J by 0 bases, with 16 bases between the two germline ends. The CDR3 sequence is 16 residues long.

This chain joins TRBV19 and TRBJ1-5; D is perhaps TRBD1 (6 bases). Deletions cut 7 bases from V and 2 bases from J, with 15 bases between. The CDR3 has 15 residues. Germline V gene lookup returns CDR1 LNHDA and CDR2 SQIVND (reference sequence). The DNA for the CDR3 is TGTGCCAGTACCAGGGGAGGGGACGGCAATCAGCCCCAGCATTTT. This translates into CASTRGGDGNQPQHF.

The chain couples TRBV6-5 to TRBJ1-5; 8 nucleotides align to TRBD1. There are 14 residues in the CDR3. V shed 4 bases, J shed 7 bases, and the junction held 6 bases outside the gene matches. Germline V gene lookup returns CDR1 MNHEY and CDR2 SVGAGI. The CDR3 protein is CASSSGQGGQPQHF. Here the CDR3 DNA reads TGTGCCAGCAGTTCCGGACAGGGCGGCCAGCCCCAGCATTTT.

This chain joins TRBV28 and TRBJ2-1, with 11 nucleotides matching TRBD2. Germline CDR1 MDHEN, CDR2 SYDVKM. J gave up 0 bases and V 4 bases, and 14 bases lay outside the gene matches. The CDR3 totals 20 residues. The CDR3: CASSYTSGTSGWSSYNEQFF. The CDR3 DNA reads as TGTGCCAGCAGTTATACCTCGGGGACTAGCGGCTGGAGCTCCTACAATGAGCAGTTCTTC. Filled out from reference TRBV28 and TRBJ2-1, the complete variable domain reads DVKVTQSSRYLVKRTGEKVFLECVQDMDHENMFWYRQDPGLGLRLIYFSYDVKMKEKGDIPEGYSVSREKKERFSLILESASTNQTSMYLCASSYTSGTSGWSSYNEQFFGPGTRLTVL.

The rearrangement uses TRBV2 and TRBJ1-6; possible D gene TRBD1, 5 bases. The CDR3 covers 14 residues. Looked up from germline, CDR1 is SNHLY and CDR2 is FYNNEI. V lost 6 bases and J lost 3, with 9 bases in between. CDR3 in DNA: TGTGCCAGCAGGGGGACTTTCTATAATTCACCCCTCCACTTT. It encodes CASRGTFYNSPLHF. Complete variable domain (other parts from reference TRBV2 and TRBJ1-6): EPEVTQTPSHQVTQMGQEVILRCVPISNHLYFYWYRQILGQKVEFLVSFYNNEISEKSEIFDDQFSVERPDGSNFTLKIRSTKLEDSAMYFCASRGTFYNSPLHFGNGTRLTVT.

This clone was found once. J is TRBJ2-3 and V is TRBV3-1 (or the pseudogene TRBV3-2); D perhaps matches TRBD1 (5 bases). The ends were cut back, 4 bases at V and 2 bases at J, with 16 bases in the middle. The CDR3 runs to 16 residues. Per the germline V gene, CDR1 is LGHDT and CDR2 is YNNKEL (reference sequence). The CDR3 sequence is CASSRSRPGYTDTQYF. Here the CDR3 DNA reads TGTGCCAGCAGCCGGTCCCGGCCAGGGTACACAGATACGCAGTATTTT.

The chain uses TRBV11-2 and TRBJ2-7; 10 bases are shared with TRBD1. V gave up 6 bases and J gave up 4 bases; unmatched junction bases: 6. CDR3 length: 14 residues. The germline V gene has CDR1 SGHAT and CDR2 FQNNGV. The CDR3 here is CASSLGTGAYEQYF. In nucleotides, the CDR3 is TGTGCCAGCAGTCTTGGGACAGGGGCGTACGAGCAGTACTTC.

This rearrangement joins TRBV6-5 to TRBJ1-3; D perhaps matches TRBD1 (6 bases). Trimming removed 6 bases at V and 3 bases at J, with 15 bases between. The CDR3 extends over 15 amino acids. CDR1 and CDR2 from the germline V gene are MNHEY and SVGAGI. The CDR3, as DNA: TGTGCCAGCAGCCTAACAGGGACGGGTGGAAACACCATATATTTT. This translates into CASSLTGTGGNTIYF.

This sequence joins TRBV7-9 and TRBJ1-1; tentatively, D is TRBD1 (5 bases). This CDR3 comprises 13 residues. The V end lost 2 bases, the J end lost 2 bases, and 6 bases lay between the germline ends. From germline, CDR1 is SEHNR and CDR2 FQNEAQ (reference sequence). For the CDR3, the DNA is TGTGCCAGCAGCTTACAGGGTAACACTGAAGCTTTCTTT. Amino acids: CASSLQGNTEAFF.

The chain uses TRBV30 and TRBJ1-1, with D uncertain. This CDR3 contains 13 residues. Germline assignment: CDR1 GTSNPN and CDR2 SVGIG (reference sequence). The CDR3 DNA reads as TGTGCTCACGGGGAGGGTGCCCTCACTGAAGCTTTCTTT. It encodes CAHGEGALTEAFF.

This clone was seen once. This chain joins TRBV10-3 and TRBJ2-1; D possibly corresponds to TRBD2 (5 bases). This CDR3 region has 14 residues. Trimming removed 5 bases at V and 5 bases at J, with 13 bases between. Germline V gene data show CDR1 as ENHRY and CDR2 as SYGVKD. Written as DNA, the CDR3 is TGTGCCATCAGTCGAAAAGAGGGAGACAATGAGCAGTTCTTC. It specifies CAISRKEGDNEQFF.

CDR3 in DNA: TGCAGCGCCCGGACAGCTTTAGGCTATGGCTACACCTTC. Translated: CSARTALGYGYTF. The chain employs TRBV29-1 and TRBJ1-2; D possibly corresponds to TRBD1 (6 bases). This CDR3 is 13 amino acids long. Germline CDR1 reads SQVTM; CDR2 reads ANQGSEA. Trimming removed 7 bases from V and 4 bases from J, with 16 bases in between.

This chain links TRBV19 with TRBJ2-2, with 8 bases that match TRBD1. Trimming removed 9 bases from V and 0 bases from J; junction bases left unmatched: 6. This CDR3 spans 15 amino acids. Germline V CDR1 and CDR2: LNHDA, SQIVND (reference sequence). The CDR3 loop reads CASRQQGANTGELFF. CDR3 DNA: TGTGCCAGCCGACAACAGGGGGCGAACACCGGGGAGCTGTTTTTT.

The genes are TRBV19 and TRBJ1-2, with 11 bases that match TRBD1. This CDR3 has 17 amino acids. Germline V lookup: CDR1 LNHDA, CDR2 SQIVND (reference sequence). The V segment lost 4 bases and the J segment 2 bases; nucleotides outside the gene matches: 9. In DNA form, the CDR3 reads TGTGCCAGTAGTAGACCGGGACAGGGGGAATTCAACTATGGCTACACCTTC. Protein: CASSRPGQGEFNYGYTF.

V and J are TRBV11-3 and TRBJ1-3; D is uncertain. With 0 bases removed from V and 0 bases from J, the gap between germline ends came to 9 bases. Germline assignment: CDR1 SGHNT and CDR2 YENEEA. The CDR3 is 16 residues long. The CDR3 DNA reads as TGTGCCAGCAGCTTAGAATCTACAGCCTCTGGAAACACCATATATTTT. Protein sequence: CASSLESTASGNTIYF.

This clone was observed a few times. The chain joins TRBV2 to TRBJ2-1; 7 nucleotides agree with TRBD2. CDR3 length equals 15 residues. In germline, CDR1 is SNHLY, CDR2 FYNNEI. The trim removed 5 bases at V and 4 bases at J, leaving 8 bases unmatched. In DNA, the CDR3 is TGTGCCAGCAGTCCCTCCTGGGGGGGTTACAATGAGCAGTTCTTC. This encodes CASSPSWGGYNEQFF.

The V and J genes are TRBV6-2 or TRBV6-3 and TRBJ1-2; D gene unclear. The CDR3 has 14 residues. The V end was cut by 3 bases, the J end by 2 bases, with 10 bases between. CDR1 is MNHEY and CDR2 is SVGEGT in the germline V gene. The CDR3 DNA sequence: TGTGCCAGCAGTTATTGGGCAGAAAACTATGGCTACACCTTC. It is translated as CASSYWAENYGYTF.